A selection of T cell receptor beta chains follows, all from one sample in a study of T-cell reconstitution after alpha-beta-depleted transplantation in children. Using its own MiXCR run on the PCR reads, TCRdb lists one record per CDR3 protein. The repertoire has some 75,000 distinct CDR3 sequences, more than 5.5% of them found once; the top ten carry around 2.4%. Source: PBMCs from the stem cell graft donor, taken from the stem cell graft. These TCRs come from a human donor who donated a stem cell graft to a child with acute lymphoblastic leukemia. Both conserved end residues are trimmed from each CDR3. D genes are given only for firm matches.

V gene,D gene,CDR3 protein
TRBV2,NA,ASSEGAFIPSSGNTIY
TRBV4-3,NA,ASSLEGGSKNIQY
TRBV6-5,TRBD2,ASIKNKAGLASTDTQY
TRBV29-1,TRBD1,SVGQGAGGANVLT
TRBV5-1,NA,ASSLDPGGNQPQH
TRBV29-1,NA,SVAGTNYEQY
TRBV7-2,NA,ASSLSSGSYNEQF
TRBV29-1,NA,SVEVMNTEAF
TRBV5-1,TRBD1,ASSLDRGVNEQY
TRBV29-1,NA,SVDSANTGELF
TRBV2,NA,ASLTGPGGEQY
TRBV20-1,TRBD1,SGQGALATNEKLF
TRBV19,NA,ASTATGELF